This entry lists 19 T cell receptor beta chains sequenced from one sample in a study of identical twins. TCRdb ran MiXCR on the 5' RACE reads and lists one entry per CDR3 protein. Among some 240,000 distinct CDR3 sequences, roughly 8% were seen once, and the ten largest hold roughly 3.1%. A further study also used this sample, focusing on yellow fever vaccine responses in identical twins.

Sequencing was carried out using CD8+ T cells sorted from blood. Source of these receptors: a woman aged 18 to 35 in good health.

This chain links TRBV7-6 with TRBJ2-7; D is uncertain. Germline lookup yields CDR1 SGHVS and CDR2 FNYEAQ. Trimming cost V 4 bases and J 7 bases, with 17 bases left between them. The CDR3 runs 14 residues. The CDR3 sequence: CASSSSADPWEQYF. The CDR3 coding sequence is TGTGCCAGCAGCTCCTCGGCAGACCCCTGGGAGCAGTACTTC.

A few counts support this clonotype. The V call is TRBV25-1, the J call TRBJ2-7; tentative D call: TRBD2 (6 bases). Trimming removed 7 bases from V and 0 bases from J, with 19 bases in between. The V gene's germline CDR1 is MGHDK and CDR2 SYGVNS. The CDR3 is 16 amino acids. For the CDR3, the DNA is TGTGCCAGCACCCCTGGAACGGACGGGAGCTCCTACGAGCAGTACTTC. As protein: CASTPGTDGSSYEQYF.

As concerns this clonotype: A read error may be the cause here, since a much bigger clone is one base away. The chain uses TRBV5-1 and TRBJ2-3, with 7 bases matching TRBD2. Trimming cost V 0 bases and J 9 bases; bases outside gene matches: 16. The CDR3 totals 17 residues. Germline-derived CDR1 and CDR2 are SGHRS and YFSETQ. This chain's CDR3 is CASSLDLASGEVETQYF. The CDR3 coding sequence is TGCGCCAGCAGCTTGGATTTAGCTAGCGGAGAGGTAGAAACGCAGTATTTT.

This clonotype was seen at least ten times. The chain recombines TRBV20-1 with TRBJ2-7; D might be TRBD1 (7 bases). The CDR3 runs to 14 residues. Looked up from germline, CDR1 is DFQATT and CDR2 is SNEGSKA (reference sequence). With 5 bases removed from V and 3 bases from J, the gap between germline ends came to 17 bases. CDR3 loop: CSAGGTDRLYEQYF. The CDR3 region has the DNA TGCAGTGCTGGAGGGACAGACAGACTCTACGAGCAGTACTTC.

The chain recombines TRBV5-1 with TRBJ2-3; D assignment may be TRBD1 or TRBD2 (6 bases each). Germline CDR1 reads SGHRS; CDR2 reads YFSETQ. This CDR3 is 13 amino acids long. V was clipped by 9 bases and J by 6 bases, with 17 bases between them. CDR3 DNA: TGCGCCACCAGGGGAGCGGGCGAGGATACGCAGTATTTT. It is translated as CATRGAGEDTQYF.

The sample holds many counts of this clonotype. The V and J genes are TRBV20-1 and TRBJ2-1; TRBD1 is a possible D gene (5 bases). Germline assignment: CDR1 DFQATT and CDR2 SNEGSKA (reference sequence). Trimming pared 1 base from V and 8 bases from J, leaving 18 bases between. The length of the CDR3 is 15 residues. The CDR3 protein is CSARAYRHPQDEQFF. DNA for the CDR3: TGCAGTGCTAGAGCATACAGGCATCCCCAGGATGAGCAGTTCTTC.

This clonotype has at least ten counts. The gene calls are TRBV5-1 and TRBJ2-7, with a possible D match to TRBD2 (6 bases). This CDR3 spans 15 amino acids. The germline V gene has CDR1 SGHRS and CDR2 YFSETQ. Trimming left V 3 bases short and J 0 bases short, with 13 bases between. The CDR3, as DNA: TGCGCCAGCAGCTCATCGGGACTGTCCTCCTACGAGCAGTACTTC. This gives the protein CASSSSGLSSYEQYF. The full variable domain, in which reference TRBV5-1 and TRBJ2-7 provide the parts outside the CDR3, is KAGVTQTPRYLIKTRGQQVTLSCSPISGHRSVSWYQQTPGQGLQFLFEYFSETQRNKGNFPGRFSGRQFSNSRSEMNVSTLELGDSALYLCASSSSGLSSYEQYFGPGTRLTVT.

V and J are TRBV20-1 and TRBJ2-7; D remains unclear. CDR1 and CDR2 (germline): DFQATT, SNEGSKA (reference sequence). The CDR3 contains 16 residues. Trimming cost V 6 bases and J 2 bases, with 23 bases left between them. CDR3 region: CSASAAYTLTAYEQYF. For the CDR3, the DNA is TGCAGTGCCTCGGCAGCTTACACCCTCACTGCCTACGAGCAGTACTTC.

This clonotype appeared a few times. The J gene is TRBJ1-1, the V gene TRBV2; D is uncertain. This CDR3 comprises 13 residues. V was clipped by 6 bases and J by 5 bases, with 13 bases between them. CDR1 and CDR2 (germline): SNHLY, FYNNEI. The chain's CDR3 is CASSEFQGTEAFF. The CDR3 nucleotides read TGTGCCAGCAGCGAGTTCCAAGGGACTGAAGCTTTCTTT.

This clonotype was picked up many times. This chain joins TRBV6-1 and TRBJ2-2; TRBD1 is a possible D gene (5 bases). This CDR3 contains 14 residues. With 7 bases removed from V and 1 base from J, the gap between germline ends came to 10 bases. Germline-derived CDR1 and CDR2 are MNHNS and SASEGT. The CDR3 sequence is CASTRQKNTGELFF. CDR3 in DNA: TGTGCCAGCACGCGACAGAAGAACACCGGGGAGCTGTTTTTT.

This rearrangement joins TRBV6-2 or TRBV6-3 to TRBJ2-1; D is possibly TRBD2 (5 bases). Per the germline V gene, CDR1 is MNHEY and CDR2 is SVGEGT. V was clipped by 6 bases and J by 5 bases, with 17 bases between them. This CDR3 has 15 amino acids. In DNA, the CDR3 is TGTGCCAGCAGGGCCACTAGTTTGGAGAACAATGAGCAGTTCTTC. Its translation is CASRATSLENNEQFF.

This clonotype was observed many times. The rearrangement joins TRBV6-1 to TRBJ2-2; 9 bases map to TRBD2. The CDR3 spans 17 residues. Germline V lookup: CDR1 MNHNS, CDR2 SASEGT. The J segment lost 2 bases and the V segment lost 7 bases, leaving 11 bases of the junction unmatched. In DNA form, the CDR3 reads TGTGCCAGCATTCGAAACCCGGGACTAGCAAACACCGGGGAGCTGTTTTTT. Its translation: CASIRNPGLANTGELFF.

In its sample, this clonotype was seen many times. The V gene is TRBV4-3, the J gene TRBJ2-1; D not resolved. CDR3 size: 14 residues. The germline V and J ends were trimmed by 4 bases and 2 bases, with 9 bases remaining between them. Germline V gene data show CDR1 as LGHNA and CDR2 as YSLEER. The CDR3 coding sequence is TGCGCCAGCAGCCCCGGAGCTACCTACAATGAGCAGTTCTTC. This codes for CASSPGATYNEQFF.

This clonotype was seen at least ten times. The chain has TRBV7-8 and TRBJ1-1; D is perhaps TRBD1 (5 bases). CDR3 size: 12 residues. The germline V gene has CDR1 SGHVS and CDR2 FQNEAQ. Trimming removed 4 bases at V and 6 bases at J, with 9 bases between. CDR3: CASSYKGSEAFF. The DNA for the CDR3 is TGTGCCAGCAGCTACAAGGGGTCTGAAGCTTTCTTT.

The chain links TRBV6-2 or TRBV6-3 to TRBJ1-5; the match to TRBD1 covers 10 bases. The CDR3 runs to 18 residues. The V segment lost 6 bases and the J segment 6 bases; nucleotides outside the gene matches: 17. Germline V gives CDR1 MNHEY, CDR2 SVGEGT. The CDR3: CASRNHPLGTGVGQPQHF. Here the CDR3 DNA reads TGTGCCAGCAGAAACCACCCCTTAGGGACAGGGGTCGGTCAGCCCCAGCATTTT.

The rearrangement joins TRBV7-2 to TRBJ2-5, with TRBD1 matching over 7 bases. V shed 3 bases and J 5 bases; nucleotides not matched to a gene: 9. Germline V lookup: CDR1 SGHTA, CDR2 FQGNSA. The CDR3 is 15 residues long. The CDR3 sequence: CASSFGLGGGETQYF. The CDR3 region has the DNA TGTGCCAGCAGCTTTGGGTTAGGGGGCGGGGAGACCCAGTACTTC.

This clonotype was seen many times. J is TRBJ2-1 and V is TRBV7-2; D remains unclear. The germline V gene encodes CDR1 SGHTA and CDR2 FQGNSA. The CDR3 extends over 14 amino acids. V lost 1 base to trimming and J lost 2 bases, with 6 bases between them. Here the CDR3 DNA reads TGTGCCAGCAGCTTAGTTGGCACCTACAATGAGCAGTTCTTC. Its translation: CASSLVGTYNEQFF.

This clonotype was detected ten times or more. The junction departs from the called germline gene at one end, perhaps through a read error. DNA of the CDR3: TGTGCCAGCAGCATAGATTCCGGGACTAGCGGCTACAATGAGCAGTTCTTC. Its protein product is CASSIDSGTSGYNEQFF. This chain links TRBV11-2 with TRBJ2-1; 11 nucleotides agree with TRBD2. In germline, CDR1 is SGHAT, CDR2 FQNNGV. The length of the CDR3 is 17 residues.

This clonotype was seen ten or more times. This rearrangement joins TRBV6-5 to TRBJ2-1, with TRBD2 identical over 8 bases. The CDR3 totals 16 residues. Trimming took 2 bases from V and 2 from J; bases not matched to a gene: 5. Germline CDR1 reads MNHEY; CDR2 reads SVGAGI. The CDR3 sequence: CASSYHREGPYNEQFF. Written as DNA, the CDR3 is TGTGCCAGCAGTTACCATCGGGAGGGCCCCTACAATGAGCAGTTCTTC.